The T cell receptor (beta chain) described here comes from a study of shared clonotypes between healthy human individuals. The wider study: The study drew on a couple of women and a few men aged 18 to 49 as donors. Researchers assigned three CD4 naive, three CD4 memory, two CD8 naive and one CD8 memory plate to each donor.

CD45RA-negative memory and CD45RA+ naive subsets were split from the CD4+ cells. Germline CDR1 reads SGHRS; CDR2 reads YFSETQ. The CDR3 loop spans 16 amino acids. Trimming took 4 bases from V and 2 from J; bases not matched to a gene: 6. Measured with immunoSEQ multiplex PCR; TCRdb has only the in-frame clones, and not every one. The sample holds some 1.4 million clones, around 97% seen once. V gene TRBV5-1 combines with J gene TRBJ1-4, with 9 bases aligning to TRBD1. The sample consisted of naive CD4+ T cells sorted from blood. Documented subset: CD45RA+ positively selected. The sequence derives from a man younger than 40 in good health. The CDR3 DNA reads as TGCGCCAGCAGCGAGGGACAGGGTGCCACTAATGAAAAACTGTTTTTT. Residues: CASSEGQGATNEKLFF.